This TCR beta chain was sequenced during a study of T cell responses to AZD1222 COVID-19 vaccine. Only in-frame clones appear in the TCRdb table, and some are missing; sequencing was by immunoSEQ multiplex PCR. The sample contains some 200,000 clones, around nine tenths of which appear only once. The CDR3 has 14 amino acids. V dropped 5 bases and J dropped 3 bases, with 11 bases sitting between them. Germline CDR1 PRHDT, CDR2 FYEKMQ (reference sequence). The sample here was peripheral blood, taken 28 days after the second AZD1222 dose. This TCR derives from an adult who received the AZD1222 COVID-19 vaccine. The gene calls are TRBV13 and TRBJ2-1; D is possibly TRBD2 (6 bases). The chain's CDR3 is CASSPGLDYNEQFF. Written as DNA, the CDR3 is TGTGCCAGCAGCCCGGGACTCGACTACAATGAGCAGTTCTTC.